A selection of T cell receptor beta chains follows, all from one sample in a study of PD-L1 blockade in urothelial cancer. The table came from immunoSEQ multiplex PCR; TCRdb's copy has only in-frame clones and leaves some out. The repertoire includes about 91,000 clones, around nine tenths of them detected once, and 8% to 9.5% sits in the top ten. Sequencing was performed on PBMCs, taken around atezolizumab (anti-PD-L1) treatment. These receptors were collected from a man aged 55 to 70 with urothelial cancer. Each CDR3 is given with its conserved first and last residue. The order of the fields is J gene, D gene, V gene, clone size, CDR3 DNA, CDR3 protein. The D gene is left open where the match is weak. Some rows have no size entry. The others give once, few or many, or a class for an expanded clone.

J gene: TRBJ2-7
D gene: -
V gene: TRBV5-5
clone size: -
CDR3 DNA: TGTGCCAGCAGTCGTAGCACGATGGGGACTTCCTACGAGCAGTACTTC
CDR3 protein: CASSRSTMGTSYEQYF

J gene: TRBJ1-2
D gene: TRBD1
V gene: TRBV13
clone size: -
CDR3 DNA: TGTGCCAGCAGCTTGACGGGACAGCCCACCTTC
CDR3 protein: CASSLTGQPTF

J gene: TRBJ2-7
D gene: TRBD1
V gene: TRBV7-2
clone size: -
CDR3 DNA: TGTGCCAGCAGCTTAGGCAGGGGGATGGTCGAGCAGTACTTC
CDR3 protein: CASSLGRGMVEQYF

J gene: TRBJ1-2
D gene: TRBD1
V gene: TRBV18
clone size: -
CDR3 DNA: TGTGCCAGCTCACCGGTAGGGACAGTTGAGGATGGCTACACCTTC
CDR3 protein: CASSPVGTVEDGYTF

J gene: TRBJ1-2
D gene: TRBD1
V gene: TRBV5-5
clone size: -
CDR3 DNA: TGTGCCAGCAGCCGCGGCGGGCAGGGGGTGAACTATGGCTACACCTTC
CDR3 protein: CASSRGGQGVNYGYTF

J gene: TRBJ1-2
D gene: TRBD1
V gene: TRBV19
clone size: -
CDR3 DNA: TGTGCCAGTAGGGGGGGACAGGGCTATGGCTACACCTTC
CDR3 protein: CASRGGQGYGYTF

J gene: TRBJ1-5
D gene: -
V gene: TRBV5-1
clone size: -
CDR3 DNA: TGCGCCAGCAGCTTGACAGGGTCCAATCAGCCCCAGCATTTT
CDR3 protein: CASSLTGSNQPQHF

J gene: TRBJ2-7
D gene: -
V gene: TRBV10-1
clone size: -
CDR3 DNA: TGCGCCAGCAGTGGCTCGGACAGAGTCTACGAGCAGTACTTC
CDR3 protein: CASSGSDRVYEQYF

J gene: TRBJ2-7
D gene: -
V gene: TRBV7-8
clone size: -
CDR3 DNA: TGTGCCAGCAGCTTCCGGCGGGGCCCCTACGAGCAGTACTTC
CDR3 protein: CASSFRRGPYEQYF

J gene: TRBJ2-5
D gene: TRBD2
V gene: TRBV7-8
clone size: -
CDR3 DNA: TGTGCCAGCAGCTCCACGTGGACTAGCGTGGAGACCCAGTACTTC
CDR3 protein: CASSSTWTSVETQYF

J gene: TRBJ2-2
D gene: -
V gene: TRBV27
clone size: -
CDR3 DNA: TGTGCCAGCAGCTCTGCTTGGGGGCCACAGAACACCGGGGAGCTGTTTTTT
CDR3 protein: CASSSAWGPQNTGELFF

J gene: TRBJ2-7
D gene: TRBD1
V gene: TRBV27
clone size: once
CDR3 DNA: TGTGCCAGCAACCCGGACAGGGTGCGCTACGAGCAGTACTTC
CDR3 protein: CASNPDRVRYEQYF

J gene: TRBJ1-1
D gene: -
V gene: TRBV18
clone size: -
CDR3 DNA: TGTGCCAGCTCACCAGCCGGGGGACTCTATGAAGCTTTCTTT
CDR3 protein: CASSPAGGLYEAFF

J gene: TRBJ2-7
D gene: -
V gene: TRBV7-2
clone size: -
CDR3 DNA: TGTGCCAGCAGCTTAGCGCTCGGGCGGGGATCCTACGAGCAGTACTTC
CDR3 protein: CASSLALGRGSYEQYF